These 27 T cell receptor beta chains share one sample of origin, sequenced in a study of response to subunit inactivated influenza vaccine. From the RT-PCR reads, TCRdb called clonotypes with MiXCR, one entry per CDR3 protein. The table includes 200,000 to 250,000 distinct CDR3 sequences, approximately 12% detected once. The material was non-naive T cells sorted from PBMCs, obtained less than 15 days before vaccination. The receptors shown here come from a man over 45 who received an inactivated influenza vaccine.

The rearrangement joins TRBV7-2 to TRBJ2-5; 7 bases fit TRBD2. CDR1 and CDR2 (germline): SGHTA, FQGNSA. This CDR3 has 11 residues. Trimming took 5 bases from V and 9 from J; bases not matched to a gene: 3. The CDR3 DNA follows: TGTGCCAGCAGCCCGGGGAGGGCCCAGTACTTC. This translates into CASSPGRAQYF.

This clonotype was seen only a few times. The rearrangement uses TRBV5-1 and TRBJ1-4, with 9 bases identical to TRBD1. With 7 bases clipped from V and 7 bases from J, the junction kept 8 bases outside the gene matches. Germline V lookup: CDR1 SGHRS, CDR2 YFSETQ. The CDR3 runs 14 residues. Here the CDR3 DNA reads TGCGCCAGCCGCGCCGGGACAGGGCCTGAAAAACTGTTTTTT. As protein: CASRAGTGPEKLFF.

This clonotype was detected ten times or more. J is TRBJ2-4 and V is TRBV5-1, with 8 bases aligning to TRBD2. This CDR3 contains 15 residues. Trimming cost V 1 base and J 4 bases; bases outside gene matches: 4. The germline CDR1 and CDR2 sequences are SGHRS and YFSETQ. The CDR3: CASSLTSGTKNIQYF. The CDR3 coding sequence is TGCGCCAGCAGCTTGACTAGCGGAACAAAAAACATTCAGTACTTC.

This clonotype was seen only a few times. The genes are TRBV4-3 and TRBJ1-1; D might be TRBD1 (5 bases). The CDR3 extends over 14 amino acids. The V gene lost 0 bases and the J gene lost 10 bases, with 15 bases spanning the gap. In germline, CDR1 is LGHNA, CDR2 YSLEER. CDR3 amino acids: CASSQDLLGRGAFF. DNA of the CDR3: TGCGCCAGCAGCCAAGATCTGTTGGGGCGCGGAGCTTTCTTT.

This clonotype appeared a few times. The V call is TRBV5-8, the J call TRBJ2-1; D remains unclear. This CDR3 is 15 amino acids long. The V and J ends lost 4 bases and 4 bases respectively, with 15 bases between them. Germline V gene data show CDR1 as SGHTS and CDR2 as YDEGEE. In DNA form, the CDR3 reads TGTGCCAGCAGCAAGCCCCGGTGGTCTTACAATGAGCAGTTCTTC. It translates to CASSKPRWSYNEQFF.

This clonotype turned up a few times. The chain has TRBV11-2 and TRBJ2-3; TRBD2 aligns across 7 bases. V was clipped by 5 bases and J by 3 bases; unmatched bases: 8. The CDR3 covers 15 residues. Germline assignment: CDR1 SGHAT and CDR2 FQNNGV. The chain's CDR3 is CASSPTRGETDTQYF. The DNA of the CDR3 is TGTGCCAGCAGCCCCACCCGGGGGGAGACAGATACGCAGTATTTT.

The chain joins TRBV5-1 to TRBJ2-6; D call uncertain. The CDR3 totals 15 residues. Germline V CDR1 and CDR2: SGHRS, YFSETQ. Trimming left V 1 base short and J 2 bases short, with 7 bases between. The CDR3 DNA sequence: TGCGCCAGCAGCTTGCAGTCTCCTGGGGCCAACGTCCTGACTTTC. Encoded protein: CASSLQSPGANVLTF. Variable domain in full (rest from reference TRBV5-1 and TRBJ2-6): KAGVTQTPRYLIKTRGQQVTLSCSPISGHRSVSWYQQTPGQGLQFLFEYFSETQRNKGNFPGRFSGRQFSNSRSEMNVSTLELGDSALYLCASSLQSPGANVLTFGAGSRLTVL.

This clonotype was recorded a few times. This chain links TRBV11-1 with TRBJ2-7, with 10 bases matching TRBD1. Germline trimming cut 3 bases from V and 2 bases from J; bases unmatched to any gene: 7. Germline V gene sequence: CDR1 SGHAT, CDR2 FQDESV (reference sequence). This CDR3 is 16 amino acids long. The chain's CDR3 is CASSLISDRGTYEQYF. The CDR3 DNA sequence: TGTGCCAGCAGCTTGATCTCGGACAGGGGGACCTACGAGCAGTACTTC.

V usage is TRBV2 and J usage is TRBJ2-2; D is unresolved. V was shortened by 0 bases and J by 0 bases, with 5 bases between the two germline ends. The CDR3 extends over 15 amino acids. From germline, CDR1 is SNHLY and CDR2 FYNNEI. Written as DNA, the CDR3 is TGTGCCAGCAGTGAAGCGGCAGCGAACACCGGGGAGCTGTTTTTT. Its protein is CASSEAAANTGELFF.

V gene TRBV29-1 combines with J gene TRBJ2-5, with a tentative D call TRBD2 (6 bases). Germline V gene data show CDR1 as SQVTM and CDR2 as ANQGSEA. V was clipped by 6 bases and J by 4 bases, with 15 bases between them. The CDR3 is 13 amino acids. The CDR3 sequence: CSVFRDWRETQYF. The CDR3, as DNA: TGCAGCGTGTTCCGGGACTGGAGAGAGACCCAGTACTTC. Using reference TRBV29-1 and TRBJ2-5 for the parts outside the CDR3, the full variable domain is SAVISQKPSRDICQRGTSLTIQCQVDSQVTMMFWYRQQPGQSLTLIATANQGSEATYESGFVIDKFPISRPNLTFSTLTVSNMSPEDSSIYLCSVFRDWRETQYFGPGTRLLVL.

DNA of the CDR3: TGCAGTGCTAGAGATCAAACAAAGGGCTCCTACGAGCAGTACTTC. Protein: CSARDQTKGSYEQYF. The rearrangement uses TRBV20-1 and TRBJ2-7, with D unresolved. CDR1 and CDR2 from the germline V gene are DFQATT and SNEGSKA (reference sequence). Deletions cut 0 bases from V and 0 bases from J, with 12 bases between. This CDR3 contains 15 residues.

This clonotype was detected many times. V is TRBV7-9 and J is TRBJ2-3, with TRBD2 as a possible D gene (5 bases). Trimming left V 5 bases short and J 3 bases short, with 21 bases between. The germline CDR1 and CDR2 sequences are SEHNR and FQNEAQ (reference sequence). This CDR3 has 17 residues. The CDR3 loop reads CASSPLGPGRITDTQYF. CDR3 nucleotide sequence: TGTGCCAGCAGCCCCCTCGGCCCGGGGAGAATTACAGATACGCAGTATTTT.

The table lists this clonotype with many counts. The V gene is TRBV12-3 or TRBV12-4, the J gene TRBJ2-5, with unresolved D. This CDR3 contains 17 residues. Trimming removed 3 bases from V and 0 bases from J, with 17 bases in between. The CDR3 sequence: CASSFKAATGDQETQYF. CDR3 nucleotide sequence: TGTGCCAGCAGTTTCAAAGCAGCCACTGGAGACCAAGAGACCCAGTACTTC.

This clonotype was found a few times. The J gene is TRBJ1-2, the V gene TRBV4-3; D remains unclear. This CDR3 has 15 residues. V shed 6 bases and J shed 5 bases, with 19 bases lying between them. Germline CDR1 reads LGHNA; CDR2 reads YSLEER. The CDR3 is CASSYDRALPYGYTF. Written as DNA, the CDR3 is TGCGCCAGCAGTTACGACCGTGCCCTACCTTATGGCTACACCTTC.

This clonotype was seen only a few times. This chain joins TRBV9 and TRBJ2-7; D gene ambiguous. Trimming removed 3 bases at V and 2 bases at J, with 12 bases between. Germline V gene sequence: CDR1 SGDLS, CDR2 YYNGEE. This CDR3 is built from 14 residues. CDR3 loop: CASSAGTGPYEQYF. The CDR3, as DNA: TGTGCCAGCAGCGCTGGAACTGGGCCCTACGAGCAGTACTTC.

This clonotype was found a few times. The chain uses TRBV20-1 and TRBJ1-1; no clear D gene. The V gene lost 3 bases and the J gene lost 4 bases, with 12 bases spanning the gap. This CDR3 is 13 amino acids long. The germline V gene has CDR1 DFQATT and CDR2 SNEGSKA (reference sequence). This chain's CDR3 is CSARYNRGTEAFF. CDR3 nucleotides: TGCAGTGCTAGGTACAACCGGGGCACTGAAGCTTTCTTT.

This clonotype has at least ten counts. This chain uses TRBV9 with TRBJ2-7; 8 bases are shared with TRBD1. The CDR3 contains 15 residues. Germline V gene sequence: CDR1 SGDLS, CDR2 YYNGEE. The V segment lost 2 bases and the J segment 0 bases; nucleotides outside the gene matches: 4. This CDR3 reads CASSVSTGGSYEQYF. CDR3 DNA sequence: TGTGCCAGCAGCGTGTCCACAGGGGGCTCCTACGAGCAGTACTTC.

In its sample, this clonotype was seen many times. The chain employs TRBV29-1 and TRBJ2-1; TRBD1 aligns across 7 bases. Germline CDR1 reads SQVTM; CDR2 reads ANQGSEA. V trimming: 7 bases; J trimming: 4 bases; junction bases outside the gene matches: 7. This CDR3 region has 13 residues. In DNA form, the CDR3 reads TGCAGCGCGACAGGGAGCACATACAATGAGCAGTTCTTC. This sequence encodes CSATGSTYNEQFF.

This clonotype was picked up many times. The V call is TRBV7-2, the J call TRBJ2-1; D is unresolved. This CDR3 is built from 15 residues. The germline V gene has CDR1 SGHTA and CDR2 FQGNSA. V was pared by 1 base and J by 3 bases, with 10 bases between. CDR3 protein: CASSLVASDYNEQFF. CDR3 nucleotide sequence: TGTGCCAGCAGCTTAGTAGCCTCTGACTACAATGAGCAGTTCTTC.

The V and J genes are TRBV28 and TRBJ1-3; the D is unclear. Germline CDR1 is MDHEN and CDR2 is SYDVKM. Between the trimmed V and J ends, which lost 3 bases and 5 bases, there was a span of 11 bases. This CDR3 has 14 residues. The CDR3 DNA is TGTGCCAGCAGTTTTTGGGGAGGTAGAAACACCATATATTTT. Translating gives CASSFWGGRNTIYF.

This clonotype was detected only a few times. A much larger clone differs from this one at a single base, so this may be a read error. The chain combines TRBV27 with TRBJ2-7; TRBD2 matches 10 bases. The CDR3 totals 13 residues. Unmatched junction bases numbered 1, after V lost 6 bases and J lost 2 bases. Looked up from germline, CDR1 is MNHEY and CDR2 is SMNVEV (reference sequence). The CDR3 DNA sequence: TGTGCCAGCAGACTAGCGGGGACCTACGAGCAGTACTTC. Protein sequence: CASRLAGTYEQYF.

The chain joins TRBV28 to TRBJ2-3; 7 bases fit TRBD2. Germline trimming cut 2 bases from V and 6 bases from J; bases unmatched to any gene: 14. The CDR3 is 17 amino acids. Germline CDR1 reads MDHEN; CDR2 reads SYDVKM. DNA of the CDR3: TGTGCCAGCAGTTTAGGGAGACTAGCTCTTCAAGGGGATACGCAGTATTTT. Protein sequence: CASSLGRLALQGDTQYF.

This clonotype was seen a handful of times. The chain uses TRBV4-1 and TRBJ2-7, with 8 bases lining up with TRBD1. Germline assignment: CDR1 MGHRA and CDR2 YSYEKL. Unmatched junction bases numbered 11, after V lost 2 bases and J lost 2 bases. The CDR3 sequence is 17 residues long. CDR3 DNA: TGCGCCAGCAGCCAACGGACCTTCAGGGGGCCGACCTACGAGCAGTACTTC. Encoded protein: CASSQRTFRGPTYEQYF.

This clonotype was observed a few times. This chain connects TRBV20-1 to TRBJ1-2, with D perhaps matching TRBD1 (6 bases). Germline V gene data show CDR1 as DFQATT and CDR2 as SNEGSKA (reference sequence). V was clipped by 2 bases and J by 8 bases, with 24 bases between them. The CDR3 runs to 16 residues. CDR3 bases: TGCAGTGCTAGACCTAAAACAGGGCCCCAGACGCTCGGCTACACCTTC. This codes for CSARPKTGPQTLGYTF.

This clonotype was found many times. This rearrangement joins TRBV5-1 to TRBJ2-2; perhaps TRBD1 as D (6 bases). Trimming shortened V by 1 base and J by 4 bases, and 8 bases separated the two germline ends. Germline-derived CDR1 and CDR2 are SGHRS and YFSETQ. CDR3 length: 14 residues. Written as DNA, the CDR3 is TGCGCCAGCAGCTTGACAGGGCCCACCGGGGAGCTGTTTTTT. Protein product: CASSLTGPTGELFF.

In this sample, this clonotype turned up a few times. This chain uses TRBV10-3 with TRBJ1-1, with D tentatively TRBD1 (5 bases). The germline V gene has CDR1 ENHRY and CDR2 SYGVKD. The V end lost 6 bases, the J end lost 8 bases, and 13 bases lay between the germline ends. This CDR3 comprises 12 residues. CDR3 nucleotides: TGTGCCATCAGAGCGGGACCGGCGGAAGCTTTCTTT. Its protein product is CAIRAGPAEAFF.

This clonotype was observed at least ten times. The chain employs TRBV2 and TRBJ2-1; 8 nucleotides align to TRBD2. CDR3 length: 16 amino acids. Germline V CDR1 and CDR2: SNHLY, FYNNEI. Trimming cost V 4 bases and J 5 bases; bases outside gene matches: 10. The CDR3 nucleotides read TGTGCCAGCAGTGGAGATCGAGCGGGAGCACACAATGAGCAGTTCTTC. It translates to CASSGDRAGAHNEQFF. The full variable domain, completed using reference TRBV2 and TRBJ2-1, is EPEVTQTPSHQVTQMGQEVILRCVPISNHLYFYWYRQILGQKVEFLVSFYNNEISEKSEIFDDQFSVERPDGSNFTLKIRSTKLEDSAMYFCASSGDRAGAHNEQFFGPGTRLTVL.